This T cell receptor beta chain came from a study of beta chain features in type 1 diabetes. A remark on this clone: Its antigen is unidentified.

Per the germline V gene, CDR1 is SEHNR and CDR2 is FQNEAQ (reference sequence). CDR3 length: 13 amino acids. V lost 5 bases to trimming and J lost 6 bases, with 11 bases between them. The study's findings and limits: The study found moderately but significantly shorter TCRB CDR3s in all four CD4+ subsets of Type 1 diabetes patients. Over-representation of high TCR-expressing cells was a possible consequence of cDNA sequencing.

The entirety of the isolated RNA underwent reverse transcription, so expressed TCRB transcripts were sequenced. Read counts averaged around 3.5 million for samples of naive, central memory and regulatory T cells. Measured with immunoSEQ multiplex PCR; TCRdb has only the in-frame clones, and not every one. Among hundreds of thousands of clones, 30% were seen once, and the ten largest hold 0.065%. The sequencing input was naive CD4+ T cells from blood. The sequence derives from a young man in good health. This chain links TRBV7-9 with TRBJ2-1, with D possibly called TRBD1 or TRBD2 (5 bases each). As DNA, the CDR3 is TGTGCCAGCAGCGCTGTGGGGGTCAATGAGCAGTTCTTC. It encodes CASSAVGVNEQFF.